Listed below are T cell receptor beta chains from one sample, sequenced in a study of control samples from healthy donors and cancer patients. Assay used: immunoSEQ multiplex PCR; TCRdb lists only in-frame clones, some missing. The sample holds tens of thousands of clones, roughly 91% seen once. Sequencing was carried out using blood. The receptors here all came from a man younger than 40 in good health. The CDR3 runs from the conserved cysteine through the conserved F or W. Fields, in order: D gene, J gene, clone size, V gene, CDR3 protein, CDR3 DNA. A D gene is named only where the DNA matches it firmly. Some rows mark clone size as missing; the rest say once, few, many or name a class of expanded clone.

D gene: TRBD2; J gene: TRBJ2-5; clone size: NA; V gene: TRBV6-1; CDR3 protein: CASSDLGPSGKTQYF; CDR3 DNA: TGTGCCAGCAGTGATCTAGGCCCTAGCGGCAAGACCCAGTACTTC
D gene: NA; J gene: TRBJ1-1; clone size: NA; V gene: TRBV7-2; CDR3 protein: CASSLAGMQAFF; CDR3 DNA: TGTGCCAGCAGCTTAGCGGGGATGCAAGCTTTCTTT
D gene: NA; J gene: TRBJ2-6; clone size: NA; V gene: TRBV6-8; CDR3 protein: CASSPHKGSGANVLTF; CDR3 DNA: TGTGCCAGCAGTCCACATAAGGGATCTGGGGCCAACGTCCTGACTTTC
D gene: TRBD1; J gene: TRBJ2-3; clone size: NA; V gene: TRBV5-4; CDR3 protein: CASSLRQGEEDTQYF; CDR3 DNA: TGTGCCAGCAGCTTACGACAGGGAGAGGAAGATACGCAGTATTTT
D gene: NA; J gene: TRBJ1-6; clone size: NA; V gene: TRBV23-1; CDR3 protein: CASSQLRTSGTGNSPLHF; CDR3 DNA: TGCGCCAGCAGTCAATTAAGAACCTCCGGGACGGGAAATTCACCCCTCCACTTT
D gene: NA; J gene: TRBJ2-7; clone size: NA; V gene: TRBV25-1; CDR3 protein: CASGGQIVREQYF; CDR3 DNA: TGTGCCAGCGGGGGACAAATAGTGAGAGAGCAGTACTTC
D gene: NA; J gene: TRBJ2-1; clone size: NA; V gene: TRBV5-1; CDR3 protein: CASSLGGGASYNEQFF; CDR3 DNA: TGCGCCAGCAGCTTGGGGGGCGGGGCCTCCTACAATGAGCAGTTCTTC
D gene: TRBD1; J gene: TRBJ2-7; clone size: NA; V gene: TRBV6-5; CDR3 protein: CASSYSTGGDEQYF; CDR3 DNA: TGTGCCAGCAGTTATTCGACAGGGGGTGACGAGCAGTACTTC
D gene: TRBD2; J gene: TRBJ2-7; clone size: NA; V gene: TRBV18; CDR3 protein: CASSRGGGTSEGEQYF; CDR3 DNA: TGTGCCAGCTCAAGGGGAGGAGGGACTAGCGAAGGAGAGCAGTACTTC
D gene: NA; J gene: TRBJ2-7; clone size: NA; V gene: TRBV19; CDR3 protein: CASSMPSKGDEQYF; CDR3 DNA: TGTGCCAGTAGTATGCCTAGCAAAGGGGACGAGCAGTACTTC
D gene: NA; J gene: TRBJ2-5; clone size: NA; V gene: TRBV7-9; CDR3 protein: CASSLTATQETQYF; CDR3 DNA: TGTGCCAGCAGTCTGACGGCCACTCAAGAGACCCAGTACTTC
D gene: NA; J gene: TRBJ2-5; clone size: NA; V gene: TRBV7-9; CDR3 protein: CASSLSRVQETQYF; CDR3 DNA: TGTGCCAGCAGCTTATCGCGGGTCCAAGAGACCCAGTACTTC
D gene: TRBD1; J gene: TRBJ1-3; clone size: NA; V gene: TRBV5-8; CDR3 protein: CASSLRQGGAGNTIYF; CDR3 DNA: TGTGCCAGCAGCCTGCGACAGGGAGGCGCTGGAAACACCATATATTTT
D gene: TRBD1; J gene: TRBJ1-2; clone size: NA; V gene: TRBV7-2; CDR3 protein: CASIVVPGQGGGYTF; CDR3 DNA: TGTGCCAGCATCGTTGTACCCGGACAGGGAGGTGGCTACACCTTC
D gene: NA; J gene: TRBJ2-2; clone size: NA; V gene: TRBV6-4; CDR3 protein: CASRPQGNTGELFF; CDR3 DNA: TGTGCCAGCAGGCCACAGGGGAACACCGGGGAGCTGTTTTTT
D gene: NA; J gene: TRBJ1-3; clone size: NA; V gene: TRBV5-1; CDR3 protein: CASSLQGPENTIYF; CDR3 DNA: TGCGCCAGCAGCTTACAGGGCCCGGAGAACACCATATATTTT
D gene: TRBD2; J gene: TRBJ2-2; clone size: NA; V gene: TRBV16; CDR3 protein: CASQGPELGLAGNTGELFF; CDR3 DNA: TGTGCCAGCCAGGGGCCAGAACTGGGACTAGCGGGTAACACCGGGGAGCTGTTTTTT
D gene: NA; J gene: TRBJ2-1; clone size: NA; V gene: TRBV27; CDR3 protein: CASSLFGGLEQFF; CDR3 DNA: TGTGCCAGCAGTTTATTTGGGGGCCTTGAGCAGTTCTTC
D gene: TRBD2; J gene: TRBJ2-1; clone size: NA; V gene: TRBV2; CDR3 protein: CASLGLAYNEQFF; CDR3 DNA: TGTGCCAGCCTAGGACTAGCGTACAATGAGCAGTTCTTC
D gene: NA; J gene: TRBJ1-1; clone size: NA; V gene: TRBV19; CDR3 protein: CASSPRYRETPPEAFF; CDR3 DNA: TGTGCCAGTAGCCCAAGATACAGGGAAACCCCACCTGAAGCTTTCTTT
D gene: TRBD2; J gene: TRBJ2-6; clone size: NA; V gene: TRBV10-3; CDR3 protein: CATTTSGRASGANVLTF; CDR3 DNA: TGTGCCACCACTACTAGCGGGAGGGCCTCTGGGGCCAACGTCCTGACTTTC
D gene: NA; J gene: TRBJ2-1; clone size: NA; V gene: TRBV29-1; CDR3 protein: CSVEDQEGGSYNEQFF; CDR3 DNA: TGCAGCGTTGAAGATCAGGAGGGGGGGTCCTACAATGAGCAGTTCTTC
D gene: NA; J gene: TRBJ2-1; clone size: NA; V gene: TRBV6-2/TRBV6-3; CDR3 protein: CASSYPTVSQFF; CDR3 DNA: TGTGCCAGCAGTTACCCCACCGTGTCGCAGTTCTTC
D gene: NA; J gene: TRBJ2-1; clone size: NA; V gene: TRBV20-1; CDR3 protein: CSARIHNEQFF; CDR3 DNA: TGCAGTGCTAGAATCCACAATGAGCAGTTCTTC
D gene: NA; J gene: TRBJ1-1; clone size: NA; V gene: TRBV28; CDR3 protein: CASSLPGRGEAFF; CDR3 DNA: TGTGCCAGCAGTTTACCAGGCCGAGGCGAAGCTTTCTTT
D gene: TRBD2; J gene: TRBJ2-5; clone size: NA; V gene: TRBV14; CDR3 protein: CASSQGGRGLEETQYF; CDR3 DNA: TGTGCCAGCAGCCAAGGGGGAAGGGGACTAGAGGAGACCCAGTACTTC
D gene: NA; J gene: TRBJ2-4; clone size: NA; V gene: TRBV10-3; CDR3 protein: CAISGLENIQYF; CDR3 DNA: TGTGCCATCAGTGGGTTGGAAAACATTCAGTACTTC
D gene: NA; J gene: TRBJ1-5; clone size: NA; V gene: TRBV19; CDR3 protein: CASSHLWTIGKNQPQHF; CDR3 DNA: TGTGCCAGTAGTCATCTGTGGACTATAGGAAAAAATCAGCCCCAGCATTTT
D gene: NA; J gene: TRBJ2-7; clone size: NA; V gene: TRBV19; CDR3 protein: CASSIRPYEQYF; CDR3 DNA: TGTGCCAGTAGTATTCGCCCATACGAGCAGTACTTC
D gene: TRBD2; J gene: TRBJ2-1; clone size: NA; V gene: TRBV28; CDR3 protein: CASSLGGDEQFF; CDR3 DNA: TGTGCCAGCAGTTTAGGGGGGGATGAGCAGTTCTTC
D gene: NA; J gene: TRBJ1-4; clone size: NA; V gene: TRBV3-1/TRBV3-2; CDR3 protein: CASSQDLLVGGEKLFF; CDR3 DNA: TGTGCCAGCAGCCAAGACCTCCTGGTGGGGGGTGAAAAACTGTTTTTT
D gene: NA; J gene: TRBJ2-1; clone size: NA; V gene: TRBV2; CDR3 protein: CASRPRSVEFF; CDR3 DNA: TGTGCCAGCAGGCCCCGATCAGTGGAGTTCTTC
D gene: NA; J gene: TRBJ1-4; clone size: once; V gene: TRBV5-4; CDR3 protein: CASSLKKGGNEKLFF; CDR3 DNA: TGTGCCAGCAGCTTGAAGAAAGGGGGTAATGAAAAACTGTTTTTT
D gene: TRBD1; J gene: TRBJ2-7; clone size: NA; V gene: TRBV5-5; CDR3 protein: CASSPDSGTGYEQYF; CDR3 DNA: TGTGCCAGCAGCCCCGATTCCGGGACAGGCTACGAGCAGTACTTC
D gene: NA; J gene: TRBJ2-7; clone size: NA; V gene: TRBV28; CDR3 protein: CASSNPGGSSEQYF; CDR3 DNA: TGTGCCAGCAGCAATCCTGGGGGCAGCTCCGAGCAGTACTTC
D gene: NA; J gene: TRBJ1-4; clone size: NA; V gene: TRBV20-1; CDR3 protein: CSADGREKLFF; CDR3 DNA: TGCAGTGCGGACGGGAGAGAAAAACTGTTTTTT
D gene: NA; J gene: TRBJ2-7; clone size: NA; V gene: TRBV3-1/TRBV3-2; CDR3 protein: CASSRGGNEQYF; CDR3 DNA: TGTGCCAGCAGCCGAGGGGGGAACGAGCAGTACTTC
D gene: NA; J gene: TRBJ1-3; clone size: NA; V gene: TRBV7-9; CDR3 protein: CASSRDSGNTIYF; CDR3 DNA: TGTGCCAGCAGCCGGGACTCTGGAAACACCATATATTTT
D gene: TRBD1; J gene: TRBJ1-2; clone size: once; V gene: TRBV10-3; CDR3 protein: CAISAQGADYGYTF; CDR3 DNA: TGTGCCATCAGTGCCCAGGGGGCTGACTATGGCTACACCTTC
D gene: NA; J gene: TRBJ1-1; clone size: NA; V gene: TRBV3-1/TRBV3-2; CDR3 protein: CASSPQSWANTEAFF; CDR3 DNA: TGTGCCAGCAGCCCACAGAGTTGGGCGAACACTGAAGCTTTCTTT